This entry concerns a single TCR beta chain. The repertoire was sequenced with immunoSEQ multiplex PCR; TCRdb's copy has only in-frame clones and lacks some. This sample has over 200,000 clones, with approximately 90% found just once. Seattle-derived patients entered the study during active infection and were followed longitudinally. The sample originates from a study of blood T cell repertoires in COVID-19. Study overall: T cells, B-cell-depleted T cells, or PBMCs provided the cDNA or gDNA that served as material.

Trimming took 0 bases from V and 5 from J, leaving 19 bases between them. Germline V gene data show CDR1 as MGHRA and CDR2 as YSYEKL. This CDR3 spans 17 amino acids. The chain joins TRBV4-1 to TRBJ1-1; possibly TRBD1 for D (5 bases). This TCR was recovered from a man younger than 40 with COVID-19, enrolled during active disease. The sample consisted of peripheral blood. This CDR3 is CASSQDGQGRGGTEAFF. For the CDR3, the DNA is TGCGCCAGCAGCCAAGATGGGCAGGGTAGGGGAGGGACTGAAGCTTTCTTT.